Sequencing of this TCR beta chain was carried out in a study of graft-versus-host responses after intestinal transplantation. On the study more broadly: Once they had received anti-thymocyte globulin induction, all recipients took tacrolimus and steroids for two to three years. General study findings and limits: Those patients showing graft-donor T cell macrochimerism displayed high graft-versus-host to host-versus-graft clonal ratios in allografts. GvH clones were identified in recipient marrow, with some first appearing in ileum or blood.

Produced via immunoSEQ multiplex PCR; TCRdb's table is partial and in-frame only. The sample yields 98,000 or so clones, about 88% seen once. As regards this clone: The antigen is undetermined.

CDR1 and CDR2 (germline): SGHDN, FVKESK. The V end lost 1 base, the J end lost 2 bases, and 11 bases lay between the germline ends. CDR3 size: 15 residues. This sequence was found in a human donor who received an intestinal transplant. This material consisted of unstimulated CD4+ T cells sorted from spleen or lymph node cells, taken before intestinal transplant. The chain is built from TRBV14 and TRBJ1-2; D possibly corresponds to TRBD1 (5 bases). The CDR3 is CASSQVAGGNYGYTF. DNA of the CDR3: TGTGCCAGCAGCCAAGTCGCGGGGGGAAACTATGGCTACACCTTC.